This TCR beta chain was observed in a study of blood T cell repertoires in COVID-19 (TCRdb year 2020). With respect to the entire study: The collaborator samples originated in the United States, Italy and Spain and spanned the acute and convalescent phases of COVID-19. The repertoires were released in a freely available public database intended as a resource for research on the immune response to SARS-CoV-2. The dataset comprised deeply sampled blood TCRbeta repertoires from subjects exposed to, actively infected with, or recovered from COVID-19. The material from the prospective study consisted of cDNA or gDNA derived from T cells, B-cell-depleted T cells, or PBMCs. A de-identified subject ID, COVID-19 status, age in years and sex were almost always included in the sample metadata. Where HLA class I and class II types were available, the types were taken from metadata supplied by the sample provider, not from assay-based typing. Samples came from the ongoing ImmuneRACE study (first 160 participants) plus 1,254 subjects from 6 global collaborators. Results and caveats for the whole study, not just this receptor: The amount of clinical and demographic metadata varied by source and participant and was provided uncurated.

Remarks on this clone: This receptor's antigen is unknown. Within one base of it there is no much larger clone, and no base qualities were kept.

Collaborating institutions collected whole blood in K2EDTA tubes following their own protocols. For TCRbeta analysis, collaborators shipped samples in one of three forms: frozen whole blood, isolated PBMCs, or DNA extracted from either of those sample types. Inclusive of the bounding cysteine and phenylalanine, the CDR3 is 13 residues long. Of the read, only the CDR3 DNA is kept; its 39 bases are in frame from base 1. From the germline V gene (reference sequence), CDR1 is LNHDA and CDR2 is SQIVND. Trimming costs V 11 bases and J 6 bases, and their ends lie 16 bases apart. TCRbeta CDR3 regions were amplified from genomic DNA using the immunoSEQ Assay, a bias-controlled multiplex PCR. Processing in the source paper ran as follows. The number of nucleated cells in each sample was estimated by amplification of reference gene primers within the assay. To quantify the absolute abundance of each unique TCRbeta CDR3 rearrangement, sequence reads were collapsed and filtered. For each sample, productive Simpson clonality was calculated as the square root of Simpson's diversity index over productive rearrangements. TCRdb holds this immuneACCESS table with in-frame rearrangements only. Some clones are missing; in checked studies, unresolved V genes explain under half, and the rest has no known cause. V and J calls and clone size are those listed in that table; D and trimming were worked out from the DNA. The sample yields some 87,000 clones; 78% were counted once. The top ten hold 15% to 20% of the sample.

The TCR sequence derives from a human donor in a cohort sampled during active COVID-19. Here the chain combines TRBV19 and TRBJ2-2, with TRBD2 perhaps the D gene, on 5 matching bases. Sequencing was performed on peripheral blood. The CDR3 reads CAGSADTPGELFF. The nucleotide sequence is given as TGTGCCGGGAGTGCCGACACGCCCGGGGAGCTGTTTTTT.